The TCR beta chain described here comes from a study of T cells expressing NK-cell markers. Broader study findings: Top CD8+ clonotypes included the dominant CD3+CD56+NKG2C+ clonotypes in six donors. One observes that, in several donors, these clonotypes were also the leading ones within the CD3+CD56-NKG2C+ fraction.

Concerning this clonotype: Its antigen is currently unknown.

With the 5' RACE reads reprocessed, TCRdb shows one record per CDR3 protein and no DNA. The table counts 250,000 or so distinct CDR3 sequences; 4% to 5% lies in the top ten. CDR1 SGHRS and CDR2 YFSETQ come from the germline V gene. This CDR3 spans 14 amino acids. The sequence was obtained from a woman aged 18-70 years in good health. Input material: blood T cells: a sorted CD56 or NKG2C T cell subset, CD4+ or CD8+ T cells, or bulk PBMC T cells (not recorded which). The chain carries TRBV5-1 and TRBJ2-1. The CDR3 is CASSWPLGYNEQFF.